The T cell receptor beta chain under discussion was sequenced for a study of cytomegalovirus exposure and HLA in healthy donors. Germline V CDR1 and CDR2: LNHNV, YYDKDF (reference sequence). Trimming took 3 bases from V and 10 from J, leaving 12 bases between them. This CDR3 has 12 residues. It was with 60 Vbeta and 13 Jbeta primers that the PCR ran. Sequenced by immunoSEQ multiplex PCR; TCRdb stores in-frame clones only, minus some. The table records around 160,000 clones, 80% to 90% of them present only once. Note on this clone: As yet, its antigen is unknown.

The study's findings and limits: Beyond CMV serostatus, there was no information to go on about immune exposure. In an earlier analysis, productive rearrangement rates for most beta V segments clustered near 87% or 30%.

The V and J genes are TRBV15 and TRBJ2-5, with a weak D call TRBD1 (5 bases). This clonotype originated in a young man in good health and CMV-seropositive. Sequenced material: PBMCs. Here the CDR3 reads CATSRGSGRQYF. CDR3 coding DNA: TGTGCCACCAGCAGGGGGTCAGGGCGCCAGTACTTC.